This T cell receptor beta chain derives from a study of blood T cell repertoires in COVID-19. Background on the study: Specimens from acute and convalescent COVID-19 originated in the United States, Italy and Spain.

Trimming removed 5 bases at V and 3 bases at J, with 16 bases between. CDR1 LNHDA and CDR2 SQIVND come from the germline V gene (reference sequence). The CDR3 spans 15 residues. Original processing notes: Using reference gene primer amplification, nucleated cell counts were estimated. Sequenced by immunoSEQ multiplex PCR; TCRdb stores in-frame clones only, minus some. V, J and clone size reflect that table, while D and trimming were determined from the DNA. The data show approximately 410,000 clones, with 86% seen just once and almost 1.5% held by the top ten. The sequenced material came from peripheral blood. The rearrangement uses TRBV19 and TRBJ1-1; TRBD1 might be the D (6 bases). The sequence was obtained from a woman between 25 and 40 years old with active or convalescent COVID-19. The CDR3 here is CASSVNRERDTEAFF. The CDR3 DNA reads as TGTGCCAGTAGTGTTAACAGGGAAAGGGACACTGAAGCTTTCTTT.